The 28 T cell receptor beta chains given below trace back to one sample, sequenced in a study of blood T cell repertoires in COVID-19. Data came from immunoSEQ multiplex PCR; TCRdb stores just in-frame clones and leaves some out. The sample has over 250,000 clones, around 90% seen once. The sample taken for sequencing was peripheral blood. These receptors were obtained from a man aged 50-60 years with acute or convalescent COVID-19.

CDR3 amino acids: CASSRGEGEQYF. The CDR3 DNA reads TGTGCCAGCTCCAGGGGGGAAGGCGAGCAGTACTTC. The chain recombines TRBV18 with TRBJ2-7, with TRBD1 as a possible D gene (7 bases). Trimming removed 6 bases at V and 6 bases at J, with 12 bases between. There are 12 residues in the CDR3. Germline loops: CDR1 KGHSH, CDR2 LQKENI.

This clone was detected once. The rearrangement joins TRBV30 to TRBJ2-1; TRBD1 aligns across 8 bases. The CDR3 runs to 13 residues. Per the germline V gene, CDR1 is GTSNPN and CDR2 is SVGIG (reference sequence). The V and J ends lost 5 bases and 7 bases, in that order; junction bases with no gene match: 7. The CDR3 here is CAWWDRPFNEQFF. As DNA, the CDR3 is TGTGCCTGGTGGGACAGGCCCTTTAATGAGCAGTTCTTC. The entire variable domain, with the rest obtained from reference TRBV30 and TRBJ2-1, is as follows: SQTIHQWPATLVQPVGSPLSLECTVEGTSNPNLYWYRQAAGRGLQLLFYSVGIGQISSEVPQNLSASRPQDRQFILSSKKLLLSDSGFYLCAWWDRPFNEQFFGPGTRLTVL.

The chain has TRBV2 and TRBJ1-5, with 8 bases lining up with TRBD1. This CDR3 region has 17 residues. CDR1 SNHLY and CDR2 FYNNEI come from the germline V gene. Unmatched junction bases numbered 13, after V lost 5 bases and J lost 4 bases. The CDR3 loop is CASSLQPGTGDNQPQHF. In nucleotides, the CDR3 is TGTGCCAGCAGTCTCCAACCCGGGACAGGTGATAATCAGCCCCAGCATTTT.

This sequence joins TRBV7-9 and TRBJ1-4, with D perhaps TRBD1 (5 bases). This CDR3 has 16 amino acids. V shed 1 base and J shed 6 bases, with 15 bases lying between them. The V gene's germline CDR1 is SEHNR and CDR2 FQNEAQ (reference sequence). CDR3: CASSLGSQVNYEKLFF. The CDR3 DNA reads TGTGCCAGCAGCTTAGGGTCACAGGTTAATTATGAAAAACTGTTTTTT.

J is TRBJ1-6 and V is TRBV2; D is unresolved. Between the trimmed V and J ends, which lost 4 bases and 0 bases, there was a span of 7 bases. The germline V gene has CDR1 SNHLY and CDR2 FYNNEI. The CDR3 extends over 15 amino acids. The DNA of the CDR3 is TGTGCCAGCAGTGCGGGGAGCTCCTATAATTCACCCCTCCACTTT. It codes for CASSAGSSYNSPLHF.

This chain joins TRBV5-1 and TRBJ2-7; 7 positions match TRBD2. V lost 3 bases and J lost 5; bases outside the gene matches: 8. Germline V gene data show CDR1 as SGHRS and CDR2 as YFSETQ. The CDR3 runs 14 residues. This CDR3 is CASSSRTSSDEQYF. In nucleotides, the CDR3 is TGCGCCAGCAGCTCCCGGACTAGTTCGGACGAGCAGTACTTC.

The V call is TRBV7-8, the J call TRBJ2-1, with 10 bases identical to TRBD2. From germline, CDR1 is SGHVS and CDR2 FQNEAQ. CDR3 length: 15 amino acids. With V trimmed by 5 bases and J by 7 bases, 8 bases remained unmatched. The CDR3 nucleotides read TGTGCCAGCAGCCCGAGGACTAGCGGAATTAATGAGCAGTTCTTC. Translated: CASSPRTSGINEQFF.

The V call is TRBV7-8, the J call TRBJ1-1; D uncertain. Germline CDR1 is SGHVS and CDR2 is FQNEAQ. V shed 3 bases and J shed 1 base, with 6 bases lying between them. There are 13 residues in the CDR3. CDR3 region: CASSFYTNTEAFF. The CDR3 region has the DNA TGTGCCAGCAGCTTCTATACGAACACTGAAGCTTTCTTT. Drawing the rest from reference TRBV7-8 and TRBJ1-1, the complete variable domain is GAGVSQSPRYKVAKRGQDVALRCDPISGHVSLFWYQQALGQGPEFLTYFQNEAQLDKSGLPSDRFFAERPEGSVSTLKIQRTQQEDSAVYLCASSFYTNTEAFFGQGTRLTVV.

The CDR3 is CASSESGPAEQFF. For the CDR3, the DNA is TGCGCCAGCAGTGAGTCGGGGCCCGCTGAGCAGTTCTTC. The chain links TRBV10-2 to TRBJ2-1; maybe TRBD1 (5 bases). The CDR3 is 13 amino acids. Trimming cost V 0 bases and J 9 bases, with 9 bases left between them. In germline, CDR1 is WSHSY, CDR2 SAAADI.

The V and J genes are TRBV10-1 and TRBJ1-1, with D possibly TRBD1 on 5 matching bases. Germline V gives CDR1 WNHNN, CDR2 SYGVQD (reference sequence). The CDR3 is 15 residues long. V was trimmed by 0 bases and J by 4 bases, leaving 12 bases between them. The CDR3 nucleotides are TGCGCCAGCAGTGAGTCGACCAGGGCGAGCACTGAAGCTTTCTTT. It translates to CASSESTRASTEAFF.

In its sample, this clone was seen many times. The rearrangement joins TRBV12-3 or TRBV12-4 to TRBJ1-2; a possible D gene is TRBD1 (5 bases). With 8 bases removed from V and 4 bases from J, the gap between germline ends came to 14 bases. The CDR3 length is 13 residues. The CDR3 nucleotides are TGTGCCAGCGACTCGACGGGGGGCTATGGCTACACCTTC. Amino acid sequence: CASDSTGGYGYTF.

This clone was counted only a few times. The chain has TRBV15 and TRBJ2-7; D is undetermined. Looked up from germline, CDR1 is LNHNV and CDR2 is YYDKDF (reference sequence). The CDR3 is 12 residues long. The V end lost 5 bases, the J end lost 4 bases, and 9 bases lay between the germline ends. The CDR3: CATSPSGYEQYF. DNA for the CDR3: TGTGCCACCAGCCCTTCCGGGTACGAGCAGTACTTC.

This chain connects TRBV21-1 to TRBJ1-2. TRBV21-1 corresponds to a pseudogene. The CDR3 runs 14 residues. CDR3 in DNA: TGTGCCAGCAGCAAAGGAGCGGAGGACCCCCGGTCCTCCTTC. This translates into CASSKGAEDPRSSF.

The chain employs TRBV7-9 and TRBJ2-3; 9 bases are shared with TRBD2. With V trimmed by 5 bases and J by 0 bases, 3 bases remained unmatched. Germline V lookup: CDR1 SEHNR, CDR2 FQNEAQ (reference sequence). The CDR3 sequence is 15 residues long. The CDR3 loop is CASSPSGVSTDTQYF. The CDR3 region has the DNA TGTGCCAGCAGCCCTAGCGGGGTAAGCACAGATACGCAGTATTTT.

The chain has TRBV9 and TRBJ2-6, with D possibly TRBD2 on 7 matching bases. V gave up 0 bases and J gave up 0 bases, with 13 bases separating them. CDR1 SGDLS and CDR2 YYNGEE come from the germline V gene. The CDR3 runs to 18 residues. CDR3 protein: CASSVGGGPTSGANVLTF. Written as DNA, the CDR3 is TGTGCCAGCAGCGTAGGGGGGGGGCCCACCTCTGGGGCCAACGTCCTGACTTTC.

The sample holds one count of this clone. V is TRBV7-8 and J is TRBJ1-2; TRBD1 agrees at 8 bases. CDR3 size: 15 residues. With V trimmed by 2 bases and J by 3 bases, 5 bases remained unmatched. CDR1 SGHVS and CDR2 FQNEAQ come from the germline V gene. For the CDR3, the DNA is TGTGCCAGCAGCTTAACAGGGACAGGCTACTATGGCTACACCTTC. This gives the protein CASSLTGTGYYGYTF.

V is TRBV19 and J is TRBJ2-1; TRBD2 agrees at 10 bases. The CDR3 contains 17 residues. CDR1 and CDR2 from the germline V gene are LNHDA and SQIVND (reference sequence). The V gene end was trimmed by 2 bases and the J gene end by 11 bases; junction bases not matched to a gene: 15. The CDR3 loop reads CASSISSGGPNQRKQFF. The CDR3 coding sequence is TGTGCCAGTAGTATAAGTAGCGGGGGGCCCAATCAAAGGAAGCAGTTCTTC.

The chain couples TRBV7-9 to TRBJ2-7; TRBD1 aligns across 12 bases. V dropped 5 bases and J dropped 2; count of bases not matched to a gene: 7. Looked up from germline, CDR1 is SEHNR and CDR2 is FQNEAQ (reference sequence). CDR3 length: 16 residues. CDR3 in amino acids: CASSTGTGGAPYEQYF. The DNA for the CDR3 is TGTGCCAGCAGCACAGGGACAGGGGGCGCTCCCTACGAGCAGTACTTC.

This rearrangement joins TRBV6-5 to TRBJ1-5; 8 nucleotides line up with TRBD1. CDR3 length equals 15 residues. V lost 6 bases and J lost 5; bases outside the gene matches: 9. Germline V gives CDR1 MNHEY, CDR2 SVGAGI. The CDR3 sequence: CASRPGQGAHQPQHF. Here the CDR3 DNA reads TGTGCCAGCAGACCAGGGCAGGGGGCCCATCAGCCCCAGCATTTT.

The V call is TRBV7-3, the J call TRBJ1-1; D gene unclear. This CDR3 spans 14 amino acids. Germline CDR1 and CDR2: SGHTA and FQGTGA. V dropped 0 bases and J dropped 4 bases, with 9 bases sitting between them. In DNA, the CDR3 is TGTGCCAGCAGCTTAACAGCCTCGGGCACTGAAGCTTTCTTT. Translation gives CASSLTASGTEAFF.

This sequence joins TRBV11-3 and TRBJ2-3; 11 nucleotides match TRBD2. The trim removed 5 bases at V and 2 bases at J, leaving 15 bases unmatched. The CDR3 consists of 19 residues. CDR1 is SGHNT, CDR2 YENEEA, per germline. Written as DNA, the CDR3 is TGTGCCAGCAGCCATAGCGGGGGGGCCTGGCAGGGATACACAGATACGCAGTATTTT. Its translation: CASSHSGGAWQGYTDTQYF.

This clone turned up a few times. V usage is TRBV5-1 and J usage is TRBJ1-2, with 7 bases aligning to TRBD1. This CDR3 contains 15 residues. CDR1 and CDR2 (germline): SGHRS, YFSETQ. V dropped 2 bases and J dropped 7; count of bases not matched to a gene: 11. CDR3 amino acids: CASSLGQATVGGYTF. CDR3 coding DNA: TGCGCCAGCAGCTTAGGACAGGCGACTGTTGGTGGCTACACCTTC.

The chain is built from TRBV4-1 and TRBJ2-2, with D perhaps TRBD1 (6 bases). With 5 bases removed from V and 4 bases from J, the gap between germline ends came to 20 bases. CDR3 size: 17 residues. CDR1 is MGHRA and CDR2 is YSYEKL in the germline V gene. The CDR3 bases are TGCGCCAGCAGCGGGACACGTGGCCCCAAGGGCACCGGGGAGCTGTTTTTT. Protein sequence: CASSGTRGPKGTGELFF.

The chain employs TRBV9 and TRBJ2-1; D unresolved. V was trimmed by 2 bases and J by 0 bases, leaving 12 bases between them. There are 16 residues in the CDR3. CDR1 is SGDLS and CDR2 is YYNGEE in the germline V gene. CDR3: CASSVVTALSYNEQFF. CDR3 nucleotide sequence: TGTGCCAGCAGCGTCGTCACAGCCCTCTCCTACAATGAGCAGTTCTTC.

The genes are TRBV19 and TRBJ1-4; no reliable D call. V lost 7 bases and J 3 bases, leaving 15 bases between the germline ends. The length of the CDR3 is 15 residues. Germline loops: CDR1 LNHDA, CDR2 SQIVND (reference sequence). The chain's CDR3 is CASIWENVSNEKLFF. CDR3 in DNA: TGTGCCAGTATTTGGGAGAATGTCTCTAATGAAAAACTGTTTTTT.

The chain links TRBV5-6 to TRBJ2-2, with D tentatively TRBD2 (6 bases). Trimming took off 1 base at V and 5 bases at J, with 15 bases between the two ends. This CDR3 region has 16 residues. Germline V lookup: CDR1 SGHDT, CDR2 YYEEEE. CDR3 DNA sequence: TGTGCCAGCAGCTTGATCGCGACTAGTTGGACCGGGGAGCTGTTTTTT. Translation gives CASSLIATSWTGELFF. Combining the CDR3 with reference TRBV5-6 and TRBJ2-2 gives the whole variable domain DAGVTQSPTHLIKTRGQQVTLRCSPKSGHDTVSWYQQALGQGPQFIFQYYEEEERQRGNFPDRFSGHQFPNYSSELNVNALLLGDSALYLCASSLIATSWTGELFFGEGSRLTVL.

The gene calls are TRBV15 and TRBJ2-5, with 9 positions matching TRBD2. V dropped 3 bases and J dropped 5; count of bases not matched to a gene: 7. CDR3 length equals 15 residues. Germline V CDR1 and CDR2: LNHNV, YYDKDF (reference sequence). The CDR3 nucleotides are TGTGCCACCAGCAGTGGCGGGGGGGCGGTGGAGACCCAGTACTTC. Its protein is CATSSGGGAVETQYF.

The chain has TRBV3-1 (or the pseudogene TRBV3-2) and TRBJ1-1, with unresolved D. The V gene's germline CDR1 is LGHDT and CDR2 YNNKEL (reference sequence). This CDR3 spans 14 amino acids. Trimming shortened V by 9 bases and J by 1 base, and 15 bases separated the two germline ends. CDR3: CASTRNGENTEAFF. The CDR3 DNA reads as TGTGCCAGTACCCGAAACGGGGAGAACACTGAAGCTTTCTTT.